Presented here are 32 T cell receptor beta chains from one specimen sequenced in a study of sequential checkpoint blockade in melanoma. Specified treatment: randomized to nivolumab then ipilimumab (arm A) or the reverse (arm B). The table came from immunoSEQ multiplex PCR; TCRdb's copy has only in-frame clones and leaves some out. The table lists approximately 19,000 clones, 60% to 75% of them singletons. Sample: tumor tissue (inferred from file names), taken from a patient given nivolumab and ipilimumab in sequence. These receptors originate from a human donor with melanoma.

The rearrangement joins TRBV30 to TRBJ2-3; TRBD2 matches 11 bases. The length of the CDR3 is 15 residues. The V segment lost 5 bases and the J segment 2 bases; nucleotides outside the gene matches: 6. CDR1 and CDR2 (germline): GTSNPN, SVGIG (reference sequence). The CDR3 here is CAWSLAGGITDTQYF. CDR3 DNA sequence: TGTGCCTGGTCTTTAGCGGGGGGGATCACAGATACGCAGTATTTT. The full variable domain, completed using reference TRBV30 and TRBJ2-3, is SQTIHQWPATLVQPVGSPLSLECTVEGTSNPNLYWYRQAAGRGLQLLFYSVGIGQISSEVPQNLSASRPQDRQFILSSKKLLLSDSGFYLCAWSLAGGITDTQYFGPGTRLTVL.

The chain employs TRBV7-2 and TRBJ2-3; D not resolved. This CDR3 has 15 amino acids. Per germline, CDR1 SGHTA and CDR2 FQGNSA. Trimming removed 5 bases from V and 2 bases from J, with 14 bases in between. The CDR3 loop reads CASSADGHDTDTQYF. CDR3 nucleotide sequence: TGTGCCAGCAGCGCGGACGGCCATGACACAGATACGCAGTATTTT.

The chain has TRBV19 and TRBJ2-2; D might be TRBD1 or TRBD2, each matching 5 bases. The CDR3 sequence is 16 residues long. Germline lookup yields CDR1 LNHDA and CDR2 SQIVND (reference sequence). V gave up 1 base and J gave up 4 bases, with 13 bases separating them. The CDR3 loop is CASSIVGTSGTGELFF. CDR3 nucleotides: TGTGCCAGTAGTATAGTCGGGACCTCGGGCACCGGGGAGCTGTTTTTT.

The rearrangement links TRBV10-2 to TRBJ2-5; D might be TRBD2 (5 bases). Germline-derived CDR1 and CDR2 are WSHSY and SAAADI. The length of the CDR3 is 14 residues. V lost 6 bases, J lost 6 bases, and 17 bases lay in between. CDR3 sequence reads: CASRDQLVTKTQYF. CDR3 coding DNA: TGCGCCAGCAGGGACCAACTAGTCACGAAGACCCAGTACTTC.

This clone was observed a few times. J is TRBJ1-1 and V is TRBV18; 7 nucleotides align to TRBD1. V trimming: 6 bases; J trimming: 4 bases; junction bases outside the gene matches: 8. This CDR3 region has 14 residues. The germline V gene has CDR1 KGHSH and CDR2 LQKENI. CDR3 nucleotides: TGTGCCAGCTCGCACAAAGGGGGCATCACTGAAGCTTTCTTT. Translation: CASSHKGGITEAFF. Drawing the rest from reference TRBV18 and TRBJ1-1, the complete variable domain is NAGVMQNPRHLVRRRGQEARLRCSPMKGHSHVYWYRQLPEEGLKFMVYLQKENIIDESGMPKERFSAEFPKEGPSILRIQQVVRGDSAAYFCASSHKGGITEAFFGQGTRLTVV.

This clone turned up a few times. J is TRBJ1-5 and V is TRBV12-5; perhaps TRBD1 as D (5 bases). Germline CDR1 and CDR2: LGHNT and FRNRAP. The CDR3 length is 18 residues. V lost 0 bases and J lost 6, with 21 bases in between. The CDR3 sequence: CASGLVPPWGPTGQPQHF. The CDR3 DNA is TGTGCTAGTGGTTTGGTACCCCCGTGGGGCCCCACGGGTCAGCCCCAGCATTTT.

The chain has TRBV29-1 and TRBJ1-2; D is uncertain. CDR1 and CDR2 from the germline V gene are SQVTM and ANQGSEA. The CDR3 covers 13 residues. Trimming removed 1 base at V and 9 bases at J, with 15 bases between. The CDR3 DNA reads as TGCAGCGTTGAAGGCCCCCCTATATTGCGCTACACCTTC. Translation: CSVEGPPILRYTF.

The genes are TRBV10-2 and TRBJ1-1, with a tentative D call TRBD1 (5 bases). V was trimmed by 0 bases and J by 11 bases, leaving 16 bases between them. Germline CDR1 reads WSHSY; CDR2 reads SAAADI. CDR3 length: 14 residues. The CDR3 nucleotides read TGCGCCAGCAGTGAGTCCGGCAGGGCGGTAGCGGCTTTCTTT. It codes for CASSESGRAVAAFF.

Note on this clone: One junction end disagrees with the germline gene, perhaps due to a read error. The chain links TRBV5-1 to TRBJ1-4; TRBD1 agrees at 7 bases. Germline CDR1 and CDR2: SGHRS and YFSETQ. CDR3 length equals 15 residues. This CDR3 reads CASSVRQGSNGKLFF. CDR3 coding DNA: TGCGCCAGCAGCGTACGACAGGGTTCCAATGGAAAACTGTTTTTT.

The chain has TRBV5-1 and TRBJ2-5; TRBD1 might be the D (6 bases). The CDR3 totals 14 residues. Trimming stripped 0 bases from V and 4 bases from J, with 10 bases between. Germline CDR1 reads SGHRS; CDR2 reads YFSETQ. Here the CDR3 reads CASSLAPGAETQYF. The DNA of the CDR3 is TGCGCCAGCAGCTTGGCCCCAGGGGCAGAGACCCAGTACTTC.

The chain joins TRBV19 to TRBJ2-1; D may match TRBD1 or TRBD2 (5 bases each). The V and J ends lost 10 bases and 2 bases respectively, with 15 bases between them. The germline CDR1 and CDR2 sequences are LNHDA and SQIVND (reference sequence). CDR3 length equals 14 residues. The CDR3 loop reads CATRKGPTYNEQFF. The CDR3 region has the DNA TGTGCCACTAGAAAGGGACCAACCTACAATGAGCAGTTCTTC.

This clone was detected only once. The J gene is TRBJ2-7, the V gene TRBV6-7; D is possibly TRBD1 (5 bases). TRBV6-7 is an open reading frame whose function is uncertain. Trimming pared 7 bases from V and 2 bases from J, leaving 18 bases between. The CDR3 runs 15 residues. The CDR3 nucleotides read TGTGCCAGCAACCCTATCGGCAGGGTCGCCTACGAGCAGTACTTC. Amino acid sequence: CASNPIGRVAYEQYF.

This clone was seen only once. The chain has TRBV30 and TRBJ2-3; the D is unclear. CDR3 size: 11 residues. In germline, CDR1 is GTSNPN, CDR2 SVGIG (reference sequence). Deletions cut 1 base from V and 7 bases from J, with 6 bases between. The CDR3 reads CAWSDVNTQYF. The CDR3, as DNA: TGTGCCTGGAGTGACGTCAATACGCAGTATTTT.

With respect to this clone: The junction shows a germline mismatch at one end, possibly a read error. The rearrangement links TRBV6-8 to TRBJ2-1; unclear D gene. The CDR3 totals 15 residues. Germline CDR1 MNHGY, CDR2 SAAAGT. The CDR3 loop is CAISLTDREAAEQFF. CDR3 nucleotide sequence: TGTGCCATCAGTCTGACGGACCGAGAGGCGGCTGAGCAGTTCTTC.

CDR3 protein: CSVGTGPDGYTF. The CDR3 bases are TGCAGCGTTGGGACAGGGCCGGATGGCTACACCTTC. The V gene is TRBV29-1, the J gene TRBJ1-2; TRBD1 aligns across 8 bases. The germline gives CDR1 SQVTM, CDR2 ANQGSEA. The CDR3 loop spans 12 amino acids. Trimming at V came to 4 bases and at J to 6 bases, leaving 4 bases not matched to a gene.

This clone showed up just a few times. The chain recombines TRBV4-2 with TRBJ2-1; 9 nucleotides agree with TRBD2. Germline trimming cut 5 bases from V and 6 bases from J; bases unmatched to any gene: 2. CDR1 and CDR2 from the germline V gene are LGHNA and YNFKEQ. The CDR3 is made up of 13 amino acids. The CDR3 loop is CASSSGLANEQFF. In nucleotides, the CDR3 is TGTGCCAGCAGCTCGGGACTAGCCAATGAGCAGTTCTTC.

The V call is TRBV6-8, the J call TRBJ1-3; possibly TRBD1 for D (6 bases). V lost 7 bases and J 4 bases, leaving 17 bases between the germline ends. This CDR3 has 15 residues. Germline-derived CDR1 and CDR2 are MNHGY and SAAAGT. In DNA form, the CDR3 reads TGTGCCAGCATGATTACAGGGAACGCGGGAAACACCATATATTTT. It specifies CASMITGNAGNTIYF.

The chain combines TRBV6-8 with TRBJ1-1; D is ambiguous. Germline V CDR1 and CDR2: MNHGY, SAAAGT. The length of the CDR3 is 12 residues. Trimming stripped 2 bases from V and 6 bases from J, with 7 bases between. Here the CDR3 DNA reads TGTGCCAGCAGTTACCCTGTCGCTGAAGCTTTCTTT. As protein: CASSYPVAEAFF.

J is TRBJ2-7 and V is TRBV19; D uncertain. The CDR3 consists of 14 residues. Looked up from germline, CDR1 is LNHDA and CDR2 is SQIVND (reference sequence). Trimming removed 1 base at V and 4 bases at J, with 11 bases between. This CDR3 is CASSIGSDQYEQYF. The CDR3 nucleotides read TGTGCCAGTAGTATAGGGAGCGACCAGTACGAGCAGTACTTC.

The rearrangement links TRBV11-3 to TRBJ2-1; D perhaps matches TRBD2 (7 bases). Germline V lookup: CDR1 SGHNT, CDR2 YENEEA. V was shortened by 5 bases and J by 9 bases, with 23 bases between the two germline ends. The CDR3 runs to 16 residues. The CDR3 is CASSPREGGAGVEQFF. CDR3 nucleotides: TGTGCCAGCAGCCCAAGGGAGGGGGGGGCCGGTGTTGAGCAGTTCTTC.

The chain employs TRBV6-8 and TRBJ2-3; D gene unclear. This CDR3 has 16 amino acids. V lost 5 bases and J 0 bases, leaving 15 bases between the germline ends. The V gene's germline CDR1 is MNHGY and CDR2 SAAAGT. The CDR3 DNA sequence: TGTGCCAGCAGTCCGGGTTCAGGATCTAGCACAGATACGCAGTATTTT. This codes for CASSPGSGSSTDTQYF.

This clone appeared a single time. The genes are TRBV14 and TRBJ1-2, with TRBD1 identical over 7 bases. J was trimmed by 4 bases and V by 5 bases; bases with no gene match: 4. The germline V gene has CDR1 SGHDN and CDR2 FVKESK. This CDR3 is 13 amino acids long. The CDR3 here is CASSSDRAYGYTF. CDR3 DNA: TGTGCCAGCAGCTCCGACAGGGCCTATGGCTACACCTTC.

The sample holds a few counts of this clone. This chain links TRBV6-8 with TRBJ1-4; D unresolved. V lost 0 bases and J lost 8, with 7 bases in between. Germline V CDR1 and CDR2: MNHGY, SAAAGT. The CDR3 is 13 residues long. For the CDR3, the DNA is TGTGCCAGCAGTTACTCCGTGGGAGAAAAACTGTTTTTT. Translated, it gives CASSYSVGEKLFF.

This clone was picked up a small number of times. The chain is built from TRBV15 and TRBJ2-7; TRBD1 is a possible D gene (7 bases). Germline V gene sequence: CDR1 LNHNV, CDR2 YYDKDF (reference sequence). V was clipped by 1 base and J by 11 bases, with 27 bases between them. This CDR3 region has 17 residues. The CDR3 DNA sequence: TGTGCCACCAGCAGAGGTCAACAACCGGGACAGCGGTCGGGGGAGTACTTC. Its translation: CATSRGQQPGQRSGEYF.

V gene TRBV11-3 combines with J gene TRBJ2-5, with 10 positions matching TRBD1. Germline assignment: CDR1 SGHNT and CDR2 YENEEA. V lost 5 bases to trimming and J lost 5 bases; unmatched junction nucleotides: 8. The CDR3 length is 15 residues. The CDR3 DNA is TGTGCCAGCAGCCCAAGACAGGGGGCAATGGAGACCCAGTACTTC. The encoded protein is CASSPRQGAMETQYF. Full variable domain (missing parts from reference TRBV11-3 and TRBJ2-5): EAGVVQSPRYKIIEKKQPVAFWCNPISGHNTLYWYLQNLGQGPELLIRYENEEAVDDSQLPKDRFSAERLKGVDSTLKIQPAELGDSAVYLCASSPRQGAMETQYFGPGTRLLVL.

This clone was observed a handful of times. The chain uses TRBV15 and TRBJ1-5; TRBD1 aligns across 7 bases. Germline CDR1 LNHNV, CDR2 YYDKDF (reference sequence). The CDR3 contains 21 residues. After removal of 0 bases from V and 0 bases from J, the junction contained 17 bases not matched to a gene. DNA of the CDR3: TGTGCCACCAGCAGAGATCGGGAGAAGGGGGCCCTCTTCCATAGCAATCAGCCCCAGCATTTT. Its protein product is CATSRDREKGALFHSNQPQHF. Together with reference TRBV15 and TRBJ1-5, the CDR3 gives the full variable domain: DAMVIQNPRYQVTQFGKPVTLSCSQTLNHNVMYWYQQKSSQAPKLLFHYYDKDFNNEADTPDNFQSRRPNTSFCFLDIRSPGLGDTAMYLCATSRDREKGALFHSNQPQHFGDGTRLSIL.

The gene calls are TRBV18 and TRBJ1-1; D is unclear. The V end lost 5 bases, the J end lost 0 bases, and 19 bases lay between the germline ends. Germline V CDR1 and CDR2: KGHSH, LQKENI. The length of the CDR3 is 17 residues. The CDR3 is CASSEDPPGRLNTEAFF. CDR3 coding DNA: TGTGCCAGCTCAGAGGATCCCCCGGGCAGGTTGAACACTGAAGCTTTCTTT.

The chain is built from TRBV29-1 and TRBJ1-3, with D tentatively TRBD1 (5 bases). The germline CDR1 and CDR2 sequences are SQVTM and ANQGSEA. Trimming removed 7 bases at V and 3 bases at J, with 16 bases between. The CDR3 is 14 amino acids. The CDR3 DNA sequence: TGCAGCGCGGCCACCACAGGCGGTGGAAACACCATATATTTT. Amino acids: CSAATTGGGNTIYF.

This chain joins TRBV18 and TRBJ1-1, with TRBD1 as a possible D gene (5 bases). Looked up from germline, CDR1 is KGHSH and CDR2 is LQKENI. V was cut by 3 bases and J by 1 base, with 9 bases left in between. The CDR3 extends over 14 amino acids. CDR3 sequence reads: CASSPLDKNTEAFF. CDR3 DNA sequence: TGTGCCAGCTCACCTTTGGACAAGAACACTGAAGCTTTCTTT.

The J gene is TRBJ2-7, the V gene TRBV28; 9 bases fit TRBD2. This CDR3 has 15 amino acids. Germline V gene data show CDR1 as MDHEN and CDR2 as SYDVKM. V dropped 1 base and J dropped 7; count of bases not matched to a gene: 8. The CDR3 coding sequence is TGTGCCAGCAGTTTATTAGGACTAGCGAGTCTGGAGCAGTACTTC. This translates into CASSLLGLASLEQYF.

The CDR3 here is CASSPDWGSNQPQHF. The CDR3 DNA is TGCGCCAGCAGCCCTGATTGGGGCTCAAATCAGCCCCAGCATTTT. The gene calls are TRBV5-1 and TRBJ1-5; D might be TRBD1 (5 bases). Trimming pared 4 bases from V and 4 bases from J, leaving 15 bases between. CDR1 SGHRS and CDR2 YFSETQ come from the germline V gene. The CDR3 contains 15 residues.

This rearrangement joins TRBV11-3 to TRBJ2-7, with TRBD1 matching over 7 bases. The germline V gene encodes CDR1 SGHNT and CDR2 YENEEA. The CDR3 spans 17 residues. V was pared by 3 bases and J by 1 base, with 12 bases of the junction left unmatched. CDR3 coding DNA: TGTGCCAGCAGCTTCAACCTCCGGGACAGCCTATCCTACGAGCAGTACTTC. Amino acid sequence: CASSFNLRDSLSYEQYF.